The text below deals with one T cell receptor (beta chain). Its target is not known. Treatment meaning: roughly 20 received Ad26.COV2.S at low or high dose, single or two shots; about 5 received placebo; per-sample allocation not given. Day 63 following the first vaccine or placebo injection was when the samples were taken. Donation came from an adult in Boston who was aged 18-55 years. Generated by immunoSEQ multiplex PCR, the TCRdb table keeps only in-frame clones and is missing some. The sample contains 400,000 or so clones, about 88% of which appear only once. This specimen comes from a study of Ad26.COV2.S vaccination and SARS-CoV-2 variants. Study observations and caveats: It is possible that the TCR breadth and depth analyses underestimated the total T cell responses.

The clonotype comes from a person between 18 and 60 years old who received the Ad26.COV2.S COVID-19 vaccine or a placebo. Sequenced here: peripheral blood, sampled in a trial of Ad26.COV2.S vaccine versus placebo.

The CDR3 DNA reads TGTGCCATCCAGGGGGACAGGGGGAACAATGAGCAGTTCTTC. Protein sequence: CAIQGDRGNNEQFF. The J gene is TRBJ2-1, the V gene TRBV10-3; 11 bases align to TRBD1. V lost 8 bases, J lost 5 bases, and 5 bases stayed unmatched. This CDR3 comprises 14 residues. Germline V gives CDR1 ENHRY, CDR2 SYGVKD.